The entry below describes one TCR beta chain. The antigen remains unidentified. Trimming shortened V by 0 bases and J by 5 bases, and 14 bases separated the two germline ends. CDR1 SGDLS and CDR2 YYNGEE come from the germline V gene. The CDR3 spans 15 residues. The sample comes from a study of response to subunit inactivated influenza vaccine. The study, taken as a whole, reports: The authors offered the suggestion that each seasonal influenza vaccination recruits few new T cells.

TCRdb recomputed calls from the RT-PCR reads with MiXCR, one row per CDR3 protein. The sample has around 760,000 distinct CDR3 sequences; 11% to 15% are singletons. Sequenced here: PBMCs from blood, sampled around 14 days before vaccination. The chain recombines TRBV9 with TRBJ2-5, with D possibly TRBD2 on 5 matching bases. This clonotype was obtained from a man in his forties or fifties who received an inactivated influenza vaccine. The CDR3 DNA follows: TGTGCCAGCAGCGTAGGAACTAGGGAGTTGGAGACCCAGTACTTC. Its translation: CASSVGTRELETQYF.